Below, one T cell receptor (beta chain) is given with its context. This clone occurred a few times. It has no known antigen specificity. No much larger clone is present one base from it, and per-base qualities are unavailable. The goal of deep resolution MiSeq sequencing was a depth between 1 in 1 million and 1 in 200,000 T cells, and coverage averaged 10x per clonotype. TCR beta libraries were generated with the immunoSEQ hsTCRB Kit. Per the original workflow: The data were analyzed with ImmunoSEQ Analyzer and ImmunoSEQ Data Assistant, and V, D and J gene assignments followed IMGT definitions. Clonality, with values ranging from 0 to 1, was calculated as one minus the normalized Shannon entropy of productive rearrangement frequencies. Only overrepresented clonotypes making up at least 0.05% of each patient's repertoire were included in the public clonotype analysis. Repertoires from roughly 13 age-matched healthy donors in immuneACCESS were used as clonality controls. Sourced from immuneACCESS, this table was stored by TCRdb with only in-frame sequences that have V and J called. A share of the clones is absent; for the studies checked, an unresolved V gene accounts for under half, and the remainder has no known explanation. That table gives V, J and clone size, and the DNA gave D and trimming. The sample table contains some 23,000 clones; only one count was recorded for over 55% of them. Together, the top ten hold less than 60% of the sample.

This sample is drawn from a study of cytotoxic CD8 clonotypes in ibrutinib-treated CLL (dated by TCRdb to the early 2020s). Concerning the study at large: The cohort had ten to twelve relapsed/refractory and about 15 treatment-naive patients; some 17 were IGHV unmutated. Partial responses were observed in some 24 patients and complete responses in 2; after a median follow-up of around 64 months, remission was maintained in roughly 15 patients and progression was observed in approximately twelve. Samples at response were collected after a median of around twelve months of treatment, with a range of roughly 6 to 40 months. Samples averaged roughly 280,000 productive templates and 94,082 productive rearrangements. Longitudinal samples were obtainable from about 30% of the roughly 90 participants in the trial. Cryopreserved peripheral blood mononuclear cells were collected before treatment, at response, and at either disease progression or sustained remission. Patients were still on ibrutinib when every remission and progressive disease sample was collected.

Taken with the paper, the label for time point translates to: about a year on ibrutinib. For TCR beta library preparation, approximately 2 micrograms of genomic DNA were isolated from cryopreserved PBMCs. Longitudinal blood samples from CLL patients on ibrutinib monotherapy were analyzed using high-throughput TCR beta sequencing. Patients were enrolled in a phase 2 open-label single-center ibrutinib monotherapy trial. General conclusions and limits of the study: Clonality increased at ibrutinib response, stayed stable in sustained remission, and fell back toward baseline at progression. At baseline, clonality was higher than in age-matched healthy donors and showed a strong correlation with circulating CD8+ T-cell counts. Public clonotypes were rare and either contracted or stayed stable during treatment, and the rise in clonality at ibrutinib response reflected the expansion of private clonotypes. Sampling times were not matched between patients in sustained remission and patients whose disease was progressing, and lymph node repertoires were not examined.

The receptor comes from a human donor with chronic lymphocytic leukemia. Sequencing was performed on PBMCs, taken after 12 months of ibrutinib treatment.

In nucleotides, the sequence is TGTGCCAGCAGCTTAGACGGCACTGAAGCTTTCTTT. This translates into CASSLDGTEAFF. The chain links TRBV7-9 with TRBJ1-1; the D gene is not confidently resolved. The junction shows trimming of 1 base on V and 4 bases on J, plus 4 bases between the germline ends. From the cysteine up to the phenylalanine, the CDR3 has a length of 12 residues. The sequence is cut down to CDR3 DNA, 36 bases in frame from base 1. CDR1 and CDR2 (SEHNR, FQNEAQ) derive from the germline V gene (reference sequence).